A selection of T cell receptor beta chains follows, all from one sample in a study of blood T cell repertoires in COVID-19. The method was immunoSEQ multiplex PCR; TCRdb's version includes in-frame clones alone and lacks a portion of them. The table has around 180,000 clones, approximately 79% seen once. Sequenced: peripheral blood. The source is a woman of 80 years or more with acute or convalescent COVID-19. Each CDR3 is given with its conserved first and last residue. D genes are given only for firm matches. Not every row has a clone size; where given, it reads once, few, many or a size class.

clone_size	v_call	j_call	d_call	cdr3_nt	cdr3_aa
.	TRBV3-1/TRBV3-2	TRBJ2-1	.	TGTGCCAGCAGCCAAGATCGAGGAGACAATGAGCAGTTCTTC	CASSQDRGDNEQFF
.	TRBV9	TRBJ2-3	.	TGTGCCAGCACCCCCACAGCGGGTGGCACAGATACGCAGTATTTT	CASTPTAGGTDTQYF
.	TRBV5-1	TRBJ2-6	TRBD1	TGCGCCAGCAGCCCGGGACAGGACTCCTCTGGGGCCAACGTCCTGACTTTC	CASSPGQDSSGANVLTF
.	TRBV7-9	TRBJ1-1	TRBD1	TGTGCCAGCAGCCTCCAGACAGGGGTGAACACTGAAGCTTTCTTT	CASSLQTGVNTEAFF
.	TRBV7-9	TRBJ2-6	TRBD2	TGTGCCAGCAGCTCCTCGGGACTAGCGCCCCGCTCTGGGGCCAACGTCCTGACTTTC	CASSSSGLAPRSGANVLTF
few	TRBV19	TRBJ1-3	.	TGTGCCAGTGGGCAGGGAGGGACCCGCTCTGGAAACACCATATATTTT	CASGQGGTRSGNTIYF
.	TRBV6-4	TRBJ1-2	.	TGTGCCAGCGAGGTGGGTGACTATGGCTACACCTTC	CASEVGDYGYTF
.	TRBV4-2	TRBJ1-2	.	TGTGCCAGCAGCCAAGATTTGGAGTGGGGCTGGTACACCTTC	CASSQDLEWGWYTF
.	TRBV2	TRBJ1-4	.	TGTGCCAGCAGGGGTTCAGGGGCGTGGGAAAAACTATTTTTT	CASRGSGAWEKLFF
few	TRBV10-3	TRBJ2-3	TRBD2	TGTGCCATCAGCGTAACTAGCGGGACGGGCGCAGATACGCAGTATTTT	CAISVTSGTGADTQYF
.	TRBV2	TRBJ1-1	TRBD1	TGTGCCAGCAGTAACAGGGGGAAAGGCACTGAAGCTTTCTTT	CASSNRGKGTEAFF
.	TRBV28	TRBJ2-3	TRBD2	TGTGCCAGCAGTTTGGTTAGCGGGAGGGGTGCAGATACGCAGTATTTT	CASSLVSGRGADTQYF
once	TRBV30	TRBJ2-7	TRBD1	TGTGCCTGGGAGCCGGGACAGGGAGCCGAGCAGTACTTC	CAWEPGQGAEQYF
.	TRBV29-1	TRBJ2-1	TRBD2	TGCAGCGTCGCGGGAGGGCCAAACCACAATGAGCAGTTCTTC	CSVAGGPNHNEQFF
.	TRBV11-2	TRBJ1-2	.	TGTGCCAGCAGCTTGCGGCCTTTATATGGCTACACCTTC	CASSLRPLYGYTF
.	TRBV4-1	TRBJ1-5	TRBD1	TGCGCCAGCAGTCGGGGACAGGGTAGCAATCAGCCCCAGCATTTT	CASSRGQGSNQPQHF
.	TRBV12-3/TRBV12-4	TRBJ2-5	TRBD1	TGTGCCAGCAGTTTAGGACAGGGAGAGACCCAGTACTTC	CASSLGQGETQYF
few	TRBV7-5	TRBJ2-7	.	TGTGTCAGAAGCTTAGGGGGCCAGCTGTACGAGCAGTACTTC	CVRSLGGQLYEQYF
once	TRBV9	TRBJ2-1	TRBD2	TGTGCCAGCAGCTTAGGGACTAGCGGGGACCATTACAATGAGCAGTTCTTC	CASSLGTSGDHYNEQFF
.	TRBV4-3	TRBJ1-4	.	TGCGCCAGCAGCCAAGATCGACAGGCAACAACTAATGAAAAACTGTTTTTT	CASSQDRQATTNEKLFF
.	TRBV6-5	TRBJ2-7	.	TGTGCCAGCAGTTACCGGAGGGGTGTTGACGGGAGCGAGCAGTACTTC	CASSYRRGVDGSEQYF
few	TRBV28	TRBJ1-5	TRBD1	TGTGCCAGCAGTCCGGGACAGGGGTCCTGGCCCCAGCATTTT	CASSPGQGSWPQHF
.	TRBV7-2	TRBJ2-7	TRBD2	TGTGCCAGCAGGGGATTTGCGGGGGCCTACGAGCAGTACTTC	CASRGFAGAYEQYF
.	TRBV28	TRBJ1-2	.	TGTGCCAGCACCCTAGGGGGATCTAACTATGGCTACACCTTC	CASTLGGSNYGYTF
.	TRBV2	TRBJ2-3	.	TGTGCCAGCAGTGAAAGGAGAAAGCTTAGCACAGATACGCAGTATTTT	CASSERRKLSTDTQYF
.	TRBV15	TRBJ2-7	.	TGTGCCACCAGCTTTCCAATGGGGGGATACGAGCAGTACTTC	CATSFPMGGYEQYF
few	TRBV28	TRBJ1-6	TRBD1	TGTGCCAGCAAAGTTACACAGGGGAGGTATTCACCCCTCCACTTT	CASKVTQGRYSPLHF
.	TRBV28	TRBJ1-1	.	TGTGCCAGCAGTTTCGAGGGACACTCACTGTCCGGGGGGGAAGCTTTCTTT	CASSFEGHSLSGGEAFF
.	TRBV7-6	TRBJ2-1	.	TGTGCCAGCAGCTGGGGGGGACATTCGGGAAATGAGCAGTTCTTC	CASSWGGHSGNEQFF
.	TRBV9	TRBJ1-3	.	TGTGCCAGCAGCGTAGTCGGGGAGGGCGGAAACACCATATATTTT	CASSVVGEGGNTIYF
.	TRBV18	TRBJ1-1	.	TGTGCCAGCTCAATCGAGGGAGAAATGAACACTGAAGCTTTCTTT	CASSIEGEMNTEAFF
.	TRBV3-1/TRBV3-2	TRBJ2-5	TRBD2	TGTGCCAGCAGCCAAGAAACTAGCGGGAATCAAGAGACCCAGTACTTC	CASSQETSGNQETQYF
few	TRBV10-3	TRBJ1-2	TRBD1	TGTGCCACCTCGGGGACAGGGCTTGGCTACACCTTC	CATSGTGLGYTF
few	TRBV27	TRBJ1-1	TRBD1	TGTGCCAGCAGTTCGCCGGGACAGGGTCTGAACACTGAAGCTTTCTTT	CASSSPGQGLNTEAFF
.	TRBV29-1	TRBJ2-5	.	TGCAGCGTTGGGAGTGAGGGAGAGACCCAGTACTTC	CSVGSEGETQYF
.	TRBV9	TRBJ2-7	.	TGTGCCAGCAGCCCCACCCCCGGGTCGCCACCGTACGAGCAGTACTTC	CASSPTPGSPPYEQYF
.	TRBV28	TRBJ2-3	TRBD2	TGTGCCAGCAGCCCCCCGGGGGGGGGCTCCCAGGGCGCAGATACGCAGTATTTT	CASSPPGGGSQGADTQYF
.	TRBV6-4	TRBJ1-5	TRBD1	TGTGCCAGCAGCATGGGACAGGGAGGTCAGCCCCAGCATTTT	CASSMGQGGQPQHF
.	TRBV5-6	TRBJ1-2	.	TGTGCCAGCAGCTTGTCAGATAACTATGGCTACACCTTC	CASSLSDNYGYTF
.	TRBV2	TRBJ1-4	.	TGTGCCAGCAGCCCCGTTCAGACTAATGAAAAACTGTTTTTT	CASSPVQTNEKLFF
.	TRBV19	TRBJ1-5	.	TGTGCCAGTAGTCAGGGGTTAGGTCAGCCCCAGCATTTT	CASSQGLGQPQHF
.	TRBV5-1	TRBJ2-3	.	TGCGCCAGCCTGATCAGCGGAGCTAGCACAGATACGCAGTATTTT	CASLISGASTDTQYF
few	TRBV28	TRBJ2-1	TRBD2	TGTGCCAGCACCTCTTCCGGGACTAGCCGGAATGAGCAGTTCTTC	CASTSSGTSRNEQFF
once	TRBV3-1/TRBV3-2	TRBJ2-2	TRBD1	TGTGCCAGCAGCCAAGGTCCGACAGGGAATGAGGCCGGGGAGCTGTTTTTT	CASSQGPTGNEAGELFF
.	TRBV27	TRBJ2-7	.	TGTGCCAGCAGTTTATTCGGGACTTTCTCCTACGAGCAGTACTTC	CASSLFGTFSYEQYF
once	TRBV11-3	TRBJ1-1	.	TGTGCCAGCAGCACCGGCGGGGGGATGAACACTGAAGCTTTCTTT	CASSTGGGMNTEAFF
.	TRBV19	TRBJ1-6	.	TGTGCCAGTAGAGACGAAGGACAATCCCTCTCTTATAATTCACCCCTCCACTTT	CASRDEGQSLSYNSPLHF
many	TRBV7-3	TRBJ2-2	TRBD2	TGTGCCAGCAGCCCCCGTGCAGCGGGAGTTACCGGGGAGCTGTTTTTT	CASSPRAAGVTGELFF
.	TRBV10-3	TRBJ1-2	TRBD1	TGTGCCATCAGTGACGGGTCAGGGGGGAACTATGGCTACACCTTC	CAISDGSGGNYGYTF
.	TRBV3-1/TRBV3-2	TRBJ1-5	.	TGTGCCAGCAGCCAAGGGGGCGGGGGTCAGCCCCAGCATTTT	CASSQGGGGQPQHF
few	TRBV29-1	TRBJ1-1	.	TGCAGCGTTCGGGACACACAGAACACTGAAGCTTTCTTT	CSVRDTQNTEAFF
few	TRBV30	TRBJ1-4	.	TGTGCCTGGAGTAGGATGGTGGGCGAAAAACTGTTTTTT	CAWSRMVGEKLFF
.	TRBV11-2	TRBJ2-5	TRBD2	TGTGCCAGCAGCTTCCCACCGGGACTAGCGTTAGAGACCCAGTACTTC	CASSFPPGLALETQYF
.	TRBV19	TRBJ2-2	TRBD1	TGTGCCAGCACGGACAGGACTAACACCGGGGAGCTGTTTTTT	CASTDRTNTGELFF
.	TRBV24-1	TRBJ2-2	.	TGTGCCACCAGTTCTCCAGCGACCGGGGAGCTGTTTTTT	CATSSPATGELFF
.	TRBV6-5	TRBJ1-1	.	TGTGCCAGCAGTTACAGACCGGGAGGGGGGACTGAAGCTTTCTTT	CASSYRPGGGTEAFF
.	TRBV3-1/TRBV3-2	TRBJ1-3	TRBD1	TGTGCCAGCAGCCAAGATCTTCGTGGGACAGGGGCTAACACCATATATTTT	CASSQDLRGTGANTIYF